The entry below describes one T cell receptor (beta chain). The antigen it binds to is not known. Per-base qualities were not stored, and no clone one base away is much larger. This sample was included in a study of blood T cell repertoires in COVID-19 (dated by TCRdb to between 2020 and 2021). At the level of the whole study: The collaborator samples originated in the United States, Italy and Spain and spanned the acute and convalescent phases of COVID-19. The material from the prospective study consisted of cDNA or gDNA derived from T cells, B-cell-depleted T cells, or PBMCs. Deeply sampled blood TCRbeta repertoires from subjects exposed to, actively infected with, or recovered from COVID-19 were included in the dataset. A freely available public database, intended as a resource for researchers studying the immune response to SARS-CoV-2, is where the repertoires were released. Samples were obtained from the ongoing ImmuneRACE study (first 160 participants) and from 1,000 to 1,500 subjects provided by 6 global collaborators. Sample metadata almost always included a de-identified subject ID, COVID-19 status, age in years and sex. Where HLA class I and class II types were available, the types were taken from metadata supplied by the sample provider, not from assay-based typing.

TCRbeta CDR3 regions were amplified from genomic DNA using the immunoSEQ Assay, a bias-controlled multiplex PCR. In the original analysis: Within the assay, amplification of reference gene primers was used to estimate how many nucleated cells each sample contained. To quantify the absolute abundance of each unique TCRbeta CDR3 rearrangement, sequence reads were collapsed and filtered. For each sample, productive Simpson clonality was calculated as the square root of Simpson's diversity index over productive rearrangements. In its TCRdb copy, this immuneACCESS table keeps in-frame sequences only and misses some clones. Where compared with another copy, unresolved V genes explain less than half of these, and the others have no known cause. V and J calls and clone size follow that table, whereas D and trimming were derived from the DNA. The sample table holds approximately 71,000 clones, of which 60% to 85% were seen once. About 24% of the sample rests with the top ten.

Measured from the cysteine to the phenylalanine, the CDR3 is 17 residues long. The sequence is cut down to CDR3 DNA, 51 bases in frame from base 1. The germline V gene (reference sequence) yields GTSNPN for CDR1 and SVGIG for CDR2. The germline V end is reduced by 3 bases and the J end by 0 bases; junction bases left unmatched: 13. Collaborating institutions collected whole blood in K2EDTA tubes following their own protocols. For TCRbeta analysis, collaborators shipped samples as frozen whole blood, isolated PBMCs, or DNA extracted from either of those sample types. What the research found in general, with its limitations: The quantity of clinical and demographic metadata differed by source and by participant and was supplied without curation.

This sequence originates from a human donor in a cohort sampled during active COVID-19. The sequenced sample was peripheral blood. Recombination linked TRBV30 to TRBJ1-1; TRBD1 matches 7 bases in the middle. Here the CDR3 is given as CAWSQETGVGMNTEAFF. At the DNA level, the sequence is TGTGCCTGGAGCCAAGAAACAGGGGTCGGGATGAACACTGAAGCTTTCTTT. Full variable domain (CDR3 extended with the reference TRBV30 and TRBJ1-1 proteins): SQTIHQWPATLVQPVGSPLSLECTVEGTSNPNLYWYRQAAGRGLQLLFYSVGIGQISSEVPQNLSASRPQDRQFILSSKKLLLSDSGFYLCAWSQETGVGMNTEAFFGQGTRLTVV.